These 19 T cell receptor beta chains were sequenced from one sample in a study of graft-versus-host responses after intestinal transplantation. Assay: immunoSEQ multiplex PCR; the TCRdb copy retains only in-frame clones and omits some. The table has roughly 27,000 clones, 60% to 85% seen once; the top ten hold roughly 3%. Once graft tissue had been processed, intraepithelial and lamina propria lymphocytes were released. Sample: ileum tissue, taken 98 days after intestinal transplantation. These receptors all stem from a human patient who received an intestinal transplant, so some T cells may come from the graft donor.

The chain carries TRBV27 and TRBJ2-5; 7 bases are a match to TRBD2. J was trimmed by 4 bases and V by 5 bases; bases with no gene match: 7. CDR3 length: 14 amino acids. Germline values: CDR1 MNHEY, CDR2 SMNVEV (reference sequence). This CDR3 is CASSPLARGETQYF. The CDR3 DNA is TGTGCCAGCAGTCCACTAGCGAGGGGAGAGACCCAGTACTTC.

By sample fraction, this clone is medium-sized. V and J are TRBV4-1 and TRBJ2-2, with D perhaps given as TRBD1 or TRBD2 (5 bases each). The germline V gene has CDR1 MGHRA and CDR2 YSYEKL. Trimming took 2 bases from V and 4 from J, leaving 14 bases between them. CDR3 length: 16 residues. CDR3 sequence reads: CASSQPSGGPTGELFF. The CDR3 DNA reads as TGCGCCAGCAGCCAACCCTCTGGGGGTCCCACCGGGGAGCTGTTTTTT.

The chain employs TRBV6-1 and TRBJ2-5; 7 positions match TRBD1. The CDR3 runs 15 residues. J was trimmed by 1 base and V by 3 bases; bases with no gene match: 5. In germline, CDR1 is MNHNS, CDR2 SASEGT. CDR3 residues: CASSDSRDSQETQYF. The CDR3 DNA reads as TGTGCCAGCAGTGACTCCCGGGACAGCCAAGAGACCCAGTACTTC.

This clone showed up just a few times. The chain couples TRBV19 to TRBJ2-4; D is uncertain. This CDR3 has 15 residues. The germline CDR1 and CDR2 sequences are LNHDA and SQIVND (reference sequence). V was shortened by 5 bases and J by 7 bases, with 18 bases between the two germline ends. The CDR3 coding sequence is TGTGCCAGTAGTTCACGTCGTCCCTTTGGCAACATTCAGTACTTC. Translated: CASSSRRPFGNIQYF.

The V gene is TRBV27, the J gene TRBJ2-2; D is uncertain. The CDR3 totals 12 residues. In germline, CDR1 is MNHEY, CDR2 SMNVEV (reference sequence). The V gene lost 5 bases and the J gene lost 7 bases, with 8 bases spanning the gap. The CDR3 region has the DNA TGTGCCAGCAGTCCATGGGGCGGGGAGCTGTTTTTT. As protein: CASSPWGGELFF.

This rearrangement joins TRBV11-3 to TRBJ2-4, with D hard to call. The CDR3 is 16 amino acids. The V end was cut by 5 bases, the J end by 0 bases, with 14 bases between. Germline CDR1 reads SGHNT; CDR2 reads YENEEA. The CDR3 spells CASSLITDVAKNIQYF. Written as DNA, the CDR3 is TGTGCCAGCAGCCTCATCACAGACGTAGCCAAAAACATTCAGTACTTC.

The rearrangement uses TRBV6-5 and TRBJ2-3, with D unresolved. The CDR3 extends over 15 amino acids. Germline CDR1 and CDR2: MNHEY and SVGAGI. V was shortened by 2 bases and J by 3 bases, with 12 bases between the two germline ends. The CDR3 coding sequence is TGTGCCAGCAGTTACGGGTTAATTGGTACAGATACGCAGTATTTT. This translates into CASSYGLIGTDTQYF.

The V call is TRBV4-1, the J call TRBJ2-3; 13 bases fit TRBD2. Germline values: CDR1 MGHRA, CDR2 YSYEKL. CDR3 length equals 20 residues. J lost 3 bases, V lost 0 bases, and 12 bases had no gene match. CDR3 DNA sequence: TGCGCCAGCAGCCAAGAAGCGACTAGCGGGGGGCCGAGGGTAACAGATACGCAGTATTTT. This sequence encodes CASSQEATSGGPRVTDTQYF.

The V and J genes are TRBV27 and TRBJ1-2, with 11 nucleotides matching TRBD1. V shed 2 bases and J 10 bases; nucleotides not matched to a gene: 6. Germline V gene lookup returns CDR1 MNHEY and CDR2 SMNVEV (reference sequence). This CDR3 region has 14 residues. CDR3 sequence (DNA): TGTGCCAGCAGTTTACAGTGGGACAGGGGGATCTACACCTTC. Residues: CASSLQWDRGIYTF.

V is TRBV5-1 and J is TRBJ2-1; tentatively, D is TRBD2 (6 bases). Deletions cut 4 bases from V and 3 bases from J, with 11 bases between. Germline V lookup: CDR1 SGHRS, CDR2 YFSETQ. The CDR3 totals 14 residues. DNA of the CDR3: TGCGCCAGCAGCCCCGGGACTCTCTACAATGAGCAGTTCTTC. Its protein is CASSPGTLYNEQFF. Full variable domain (missing parts from reference TRBV5-1 and TRBJ2-1): KAGVTQTPRYLIKTRGQQVTLSCSPISGHRSVSWYQQTPGQGLQFLFEYFSETQRNKGNFPGRFSGRQFSNSRSEMNVSTLELGDSALYLCASSPGTLYNEQFFGPGTRLTVL.

The rearrangement links TRBV27 to TRBJ1-1, with D tentatively TRBD1 (6 bases). From germline, CDR1 is MNHEY and CDR2 SMNVEV (reference sequence). Between the trimmed V and J ends, which lost 4 bases and 1 base, there was a span of 10 bases. The CDR3 is 14 residues long. The CDR3 region is CASSWGGPNTEAFF. CDR3 bases: TGTGCCAGCAGTTGGGGGGGCCCGAACACTGAAGCTTTCTTT.

The chain has TRBV5-1 and TRBJ2-1; the D gene is possibly TRBD1 (5 bases). CDR1 and CDR2 from the germline V gene are SGHRS and YFSETQ. The V gene lost 7 bases and the J gene lost 7 bases, with 15 bases spanning the gap. CDR3 length: 13 amino acids. CDR3 sequence: CASALAGSNEQFF. CDR3 nucleotide sequence: TGCGCCAGCGCCTTGGCAGGGTCAAATGAGCAGTTCTTC. The full variable domain, completed using reference TRBV5-1 and TRBJ2-1, is KAGVTQTPRYLIKTRGQQVTLSCSPISGHRSVSWYQQTPGQGLQFLFEYFSETQRNKGNFPGRFSGRQFSNSRSEMNVSTLELGDSALYLCASALAGSNEQFFGPGTRLTVL.

The chain recombines TRBV6-1 with TRBJ1-4; a weak D match, TRBD1 (6 bases). V gave up 1 base and J gave up 11 bases, with 26 bases separating them. Germline V gene sequence: CDR1 MNHNS, CDR2 SASEGT. CDR3 length: 18 amino acids. CDR3: CASSEGGQGRGRVEKLFF. In DNA form, the CDR3 reads TGTGCCAGCAGTGAAGGGGGGCAGGGAAGAGGAAGGGTCGAGAAACTGTTTTTT.

The chain combines TRBV4-1 with TRBJ2-1; TRBD2 matches at 7 bases. CDR3 size: 16 residues. Germline V gives CDR1 MGHRA, CDR2 YSYEKL. Unmatched junction bases numbered 13, after V lost 3 bases and J lost 8 bases. The CDR3 sequence: CASSHLRDYPTDEQFF. CDR3 bases: TGCGCCAGCAGCCACCTGAGGGACTACCCAACAGATGAGCAGTTCTTC.

The J gene is TRBJ1-1, the V gene TRBV4-1; no clear D. CDR1 is MGHRA and CDR2 is YSYEKL in the germline V gene. CDR3 length equals 15 residues. The germline V and J ends were trimmed by 4 bases and 0 bases, with 12 bases remaining between them. DNA for the CDR3: TGCGCCAGCAGCCCCACTGCGGGAGTGAACACTGAAGCTTTCTTT. Its translation: CASSPTAGVNTEAFF.

The genes are TRBV4-1 and TRBJ1-5, with D possibly being TRBD1 (5 bases). CDR3 length: 15 residues. Germline loops: CDR1 MGHRA, CDR2 YSYEKL. V was pared by 4 bases and J by 3 bases, with 13 bases between. In DNA form, the CDR3 reads TGCGCCAGCAGCCGGGACTTTTTTATCAATCAGCCCCAGCATTTT. This translates into CASSRDFFINQPQHF.

The chain has TRBV6-1 and TRBJ1-1; D remains ambiguous. Looked up from germline, CDR1 is MNHNS and CDR2 is SASEGT. The CDR3 extends over 13 amino acids. Trimming took off 5 bases at V and 1 base at J, with 8 bases between the two ends. CDR3 sequence reads: CASSYTQNTEAFF. CDR3 DNA: TGTGCCAGCAGTTATACCCAGAACACTGAAGCTTTCTTT.

This rearrangement joins TRBV19 to TRBJ1-5, with TRBD1 as a possible D gene (5 bases). CDR1 is LNHDA, CDR2 SQIVND, per germline (reference sequence). The CDR3 has 14 amino acids. The V end lost 5 bases, the J end lost 4 bases, and 12 bases lay between the germline ends. In nucleotides, the CDR3 is TGTGCCAGTAGTGCGGGGACTTTTAATCAGCCCCAGCATTTT. This codes for CASSAGTFNQPQHF.

The chain uses TRBV4-1 and TRBJ2-5; D gene unclear. With the DNA end fitting TRBJ2-7 better, the J assignment may be wrong. The CDR3 is 16 residues long. The germline V gene encodes CDR1 MGHRA and CDR2 YSYEKL. CDR3 sequence reads: CASSQDSETKTYEQYF. CDR3 DNA sequence: TGCGCCAGCAGCCAAGATTCGGAGACCAAGACCTACGAGCAGTACTTC.